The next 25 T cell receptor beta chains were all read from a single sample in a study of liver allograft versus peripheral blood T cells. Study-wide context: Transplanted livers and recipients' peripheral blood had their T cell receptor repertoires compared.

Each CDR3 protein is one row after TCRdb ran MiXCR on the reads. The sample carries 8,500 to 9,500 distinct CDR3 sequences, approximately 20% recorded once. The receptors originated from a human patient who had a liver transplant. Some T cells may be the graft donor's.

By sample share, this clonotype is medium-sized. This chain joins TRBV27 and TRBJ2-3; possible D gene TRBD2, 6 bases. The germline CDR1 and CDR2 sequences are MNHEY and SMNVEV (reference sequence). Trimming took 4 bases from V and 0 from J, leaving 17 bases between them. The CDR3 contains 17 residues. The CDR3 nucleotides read TGTGCCAGCAGTTCCTACTCTAGCGCTTCTAGCACAGATACGCAGTATTTT. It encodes CASSSYSSASSTDTQYF.

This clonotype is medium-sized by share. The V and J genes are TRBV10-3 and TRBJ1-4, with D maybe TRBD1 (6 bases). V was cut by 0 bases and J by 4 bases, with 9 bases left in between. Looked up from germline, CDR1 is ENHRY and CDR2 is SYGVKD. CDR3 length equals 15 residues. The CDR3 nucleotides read TGTGCCATCAGTGAGTCGGACAGCATTAATGAAAAACTGTTTTTT. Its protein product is CAISESDSINEKLFF.

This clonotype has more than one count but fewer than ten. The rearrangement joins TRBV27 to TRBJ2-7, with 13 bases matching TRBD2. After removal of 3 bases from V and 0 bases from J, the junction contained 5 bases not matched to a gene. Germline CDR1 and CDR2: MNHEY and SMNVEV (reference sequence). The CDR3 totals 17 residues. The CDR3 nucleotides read TGTGCCAGCAGTTTCGCCCGGACTAGCGGGGGCTCCTACGAGCAGTACTTC. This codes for CASSFARTSGGSYEQYF.

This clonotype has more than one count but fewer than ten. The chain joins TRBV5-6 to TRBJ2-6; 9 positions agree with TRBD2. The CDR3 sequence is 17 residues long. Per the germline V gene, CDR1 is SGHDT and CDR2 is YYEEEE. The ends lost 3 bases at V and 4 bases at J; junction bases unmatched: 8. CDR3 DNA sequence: TGTGCCAGCAGCTCCTTTAGCGGGAGAAGAGGGGCCAACGTCCTGACTTTC. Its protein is CASSSFSGRRGANVLTF. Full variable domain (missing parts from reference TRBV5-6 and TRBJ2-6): DAGVTQSPTHLIKTRGQQVTLRCSPKSGHDTVSWYQQALGQGPQFIFQYYEEEERQRGNFPDRFSGHQFPNYSSELNVNALLLGDSALYLCASSSFSGRRGANVLTFGAGSRLTVL.

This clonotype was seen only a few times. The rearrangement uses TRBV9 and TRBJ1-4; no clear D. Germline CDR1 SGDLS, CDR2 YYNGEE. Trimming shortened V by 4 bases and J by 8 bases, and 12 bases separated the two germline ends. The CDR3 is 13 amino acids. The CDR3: CASSFGIAEKLFF. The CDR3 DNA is TGTGCCAGCAGCTTCGGGATTGCCGAAAAACTGTTTTTT.

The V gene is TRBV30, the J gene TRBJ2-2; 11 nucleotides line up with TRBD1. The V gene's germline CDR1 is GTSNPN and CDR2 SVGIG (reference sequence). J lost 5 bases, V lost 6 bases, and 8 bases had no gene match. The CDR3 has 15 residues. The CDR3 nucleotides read TGTGCCTGCCATAGAGGGACAGGGGGAACCGGGGAGCTGTTTTTT. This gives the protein CACHRGTGGTGELFF.

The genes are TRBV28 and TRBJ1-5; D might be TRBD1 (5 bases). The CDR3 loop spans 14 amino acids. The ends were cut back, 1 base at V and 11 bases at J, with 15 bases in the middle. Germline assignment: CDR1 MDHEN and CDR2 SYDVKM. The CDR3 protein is CASSLYSQGWTQHF. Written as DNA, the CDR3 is TGTGCCAGCAGTTTATATTCCCAGGGATGGACCCAGCATTTT.

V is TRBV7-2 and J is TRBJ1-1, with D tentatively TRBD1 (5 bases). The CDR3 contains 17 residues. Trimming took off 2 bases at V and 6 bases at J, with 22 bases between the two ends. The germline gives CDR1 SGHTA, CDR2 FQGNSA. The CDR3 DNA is TGTGCCAGCAGCTTATCCGGGGACCTTTCCTTGAGGGCTGAAGCTTTCTTT. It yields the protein CASSLSGDLSLRAEAFF.

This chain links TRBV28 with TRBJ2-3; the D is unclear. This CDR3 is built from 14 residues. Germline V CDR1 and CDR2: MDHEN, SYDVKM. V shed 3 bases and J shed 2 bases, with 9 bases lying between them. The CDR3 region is CASSFGPSTDTQYF. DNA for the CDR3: TGTGCCAGCAGTTTTGGACCGTCCACAGATACGCAGTATTTT.

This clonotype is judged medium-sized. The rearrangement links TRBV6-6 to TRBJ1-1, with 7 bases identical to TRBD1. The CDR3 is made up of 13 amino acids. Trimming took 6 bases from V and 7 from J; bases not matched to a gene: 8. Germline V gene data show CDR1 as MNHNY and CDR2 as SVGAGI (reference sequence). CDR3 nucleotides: TGTGCCAGCAGCCCACGGGGACAGAGTGAAGCTTTCTTT. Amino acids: CASSPRGQSEAFF.

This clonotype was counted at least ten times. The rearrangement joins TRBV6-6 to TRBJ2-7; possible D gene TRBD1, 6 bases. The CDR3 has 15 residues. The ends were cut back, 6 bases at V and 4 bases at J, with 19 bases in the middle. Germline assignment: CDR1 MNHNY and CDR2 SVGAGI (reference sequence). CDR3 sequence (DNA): TGTGCCAGCAGCCCTTCAAGGGGGAACCTGTACGAGCAGTACTTC. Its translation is CASSPSRGNLYEQYF.

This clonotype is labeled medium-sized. In DNA form, the CDR3 reads TGTGCCAGCAGCTTAGGACGGACGAACACTGAAGCTTTCTTT. It translates to CASSLGRTNTEAFF. This chain links TRBV7-9 with TRBJ1-1; D remains unclear. Germline lookup yields CDR1 SEHNR and CDR2 FQNEAQ (reference sequence). The CDR3 is 14 residues long. V dropped 1 base and J dropped 1 base, with 7 bases sitting between them.

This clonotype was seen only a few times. CDR3 nucleotides: TGTGCCAGCAGCTTATACGTTGGGCAGGGGGCCGGTGGCTACACCTTC. As protein: CASSLYVGQGAGGYTF. The chain carries TRBV5-6 and TRBJ1-2; 8 positions agree with TRBD1. Trimming took 2 bases from V and 7 from J; bases not matched to a gene: 13. Germline V gives CDR1 SGHDT, CDR2 YYEEEE. This CDR3 is 16 amino acids long. The variable domain in full, with the rest retrieved from reference TRBV5-6 and TRBJ1-2, is DAGVTQSPTHLIKTRGQQVTLRCSPKSGHDTVSWYQQALGQGPQFIFQYYEEEERQRGNFPDRFSGHQFPNYSSELNVNALLLGDSALYLCASSLYVGQGAGGYTFGSGTRLTVV.

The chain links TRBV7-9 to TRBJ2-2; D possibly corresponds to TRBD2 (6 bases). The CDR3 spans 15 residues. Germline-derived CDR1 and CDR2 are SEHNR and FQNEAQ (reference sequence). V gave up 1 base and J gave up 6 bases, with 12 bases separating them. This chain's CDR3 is CASSLDTSGAGELFF. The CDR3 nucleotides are TGTGCCAGCAGCTTAGACACATCGGGGGCCGGGGAGCTGTTTTTT.

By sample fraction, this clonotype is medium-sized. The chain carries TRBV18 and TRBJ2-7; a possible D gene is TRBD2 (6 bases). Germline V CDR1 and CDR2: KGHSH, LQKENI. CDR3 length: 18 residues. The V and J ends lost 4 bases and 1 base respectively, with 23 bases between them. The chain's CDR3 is CASSHRPPGTLRSYEQYF. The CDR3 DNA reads TGTGCCAGCTCACACCGACCGCCAGGGACTCTCAGGTCCTACGAGCAGTACTTC.

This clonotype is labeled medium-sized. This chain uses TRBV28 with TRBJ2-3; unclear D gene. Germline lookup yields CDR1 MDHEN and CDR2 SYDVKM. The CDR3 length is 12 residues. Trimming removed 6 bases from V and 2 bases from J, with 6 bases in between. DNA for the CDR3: TGTGCCAGCAGAACATACACAGATACGCAGTATTTT. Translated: CASRTYTDTQYF.

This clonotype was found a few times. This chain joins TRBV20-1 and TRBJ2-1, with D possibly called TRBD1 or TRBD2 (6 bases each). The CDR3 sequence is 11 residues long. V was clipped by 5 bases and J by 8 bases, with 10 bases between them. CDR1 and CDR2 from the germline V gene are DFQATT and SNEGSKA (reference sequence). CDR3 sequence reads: CSAERGDEQFF. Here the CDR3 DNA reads TGCAGTGCTGAGAGGGGGGATGAGCAGTTCTTC.

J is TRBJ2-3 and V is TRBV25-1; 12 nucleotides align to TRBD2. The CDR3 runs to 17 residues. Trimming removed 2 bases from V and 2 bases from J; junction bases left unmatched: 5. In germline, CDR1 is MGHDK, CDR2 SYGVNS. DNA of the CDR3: TGTGCCAGCAGTGAAACTAGCGGGAGGCATCACACAGATACGCAGTATTTT. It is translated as CASSETSGRHHTDTQYF.

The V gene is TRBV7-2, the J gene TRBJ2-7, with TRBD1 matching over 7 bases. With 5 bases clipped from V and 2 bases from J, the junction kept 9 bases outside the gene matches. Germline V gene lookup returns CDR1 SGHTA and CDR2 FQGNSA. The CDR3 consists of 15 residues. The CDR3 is CASSAPGGKAYEQYF. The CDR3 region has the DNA TGTGCCAGCAGCGCTCCAGGGGGAAAAGCCTACGAGCAGTACTTC.

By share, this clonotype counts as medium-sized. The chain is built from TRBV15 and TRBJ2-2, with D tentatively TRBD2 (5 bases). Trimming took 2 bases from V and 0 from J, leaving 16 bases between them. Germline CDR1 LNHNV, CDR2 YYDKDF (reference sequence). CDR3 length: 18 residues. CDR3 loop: CATSRSLGIGANTGELFF. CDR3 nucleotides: TGTGCCACCAGCAGATCTTTAGGGATCGGGGCGAACACCGGGGAGCTGTTTTTT.

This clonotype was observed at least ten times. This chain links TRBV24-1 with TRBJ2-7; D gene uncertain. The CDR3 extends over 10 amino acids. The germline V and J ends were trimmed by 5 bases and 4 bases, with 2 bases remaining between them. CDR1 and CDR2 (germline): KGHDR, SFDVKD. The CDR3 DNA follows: TGTGCCACCAGTGCATACGAGCAGTACTTC. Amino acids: CATSAYEQYF.

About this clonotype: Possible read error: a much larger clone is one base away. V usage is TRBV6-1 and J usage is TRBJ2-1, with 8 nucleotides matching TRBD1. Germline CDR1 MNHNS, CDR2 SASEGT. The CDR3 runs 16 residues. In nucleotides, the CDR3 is TGTGCCAGCAGTGCTATTGGACAGGGAACCTACAATGAGCTGTTCTTC. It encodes CASSAIGQGTYNELFF.

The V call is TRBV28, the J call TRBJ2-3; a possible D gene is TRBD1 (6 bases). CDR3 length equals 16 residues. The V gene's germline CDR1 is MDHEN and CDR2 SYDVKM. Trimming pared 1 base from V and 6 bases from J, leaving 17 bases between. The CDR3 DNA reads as TGTGCCAGCAGTTTATTAACAGGGAATGCGAGGGATACGCAGTATTTT. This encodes CASSLLTGNARDTQYF.

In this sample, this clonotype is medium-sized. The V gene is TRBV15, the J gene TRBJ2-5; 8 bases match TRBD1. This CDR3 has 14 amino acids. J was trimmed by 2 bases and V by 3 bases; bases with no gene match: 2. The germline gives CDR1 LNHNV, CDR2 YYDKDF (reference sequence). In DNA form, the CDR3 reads TGTGCCACCAGCAGGGGACAGGAGCAAGAGACCCAGTACTTC. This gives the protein CATSRGQEQETQYF.

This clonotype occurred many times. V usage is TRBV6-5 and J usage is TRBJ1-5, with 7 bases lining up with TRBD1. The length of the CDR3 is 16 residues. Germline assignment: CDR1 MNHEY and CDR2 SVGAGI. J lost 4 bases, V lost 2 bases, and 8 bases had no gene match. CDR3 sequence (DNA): TGTGCCAGCAGTTACAGCGCAGGGGGAACAAATCAGCCCCAGCATTTT. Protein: CASSYSAGGTNQPQHF.